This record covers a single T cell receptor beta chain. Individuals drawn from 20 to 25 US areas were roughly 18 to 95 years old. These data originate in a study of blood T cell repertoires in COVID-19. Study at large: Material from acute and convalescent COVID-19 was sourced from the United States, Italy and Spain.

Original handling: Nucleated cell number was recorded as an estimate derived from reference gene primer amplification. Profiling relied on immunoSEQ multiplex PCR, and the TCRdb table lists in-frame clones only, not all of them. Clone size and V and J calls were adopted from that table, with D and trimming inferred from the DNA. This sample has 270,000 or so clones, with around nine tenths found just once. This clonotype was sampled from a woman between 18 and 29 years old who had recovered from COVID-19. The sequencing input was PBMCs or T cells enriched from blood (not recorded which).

The CDR3 DNA sequence: TGTGCCAGCGAGGGACTCAATAACTATGGCTACACCTTC. This codes for CASEGLNNYGYTF. The rearrangement uses TRBV6-5 and TRBJ1-2, with D possibly matching TRBD1 (5 bases). V lost 8 bases and J lost 1, with 11 bases in between. The germline gives CDR1 MNHEY, CDR2 SVGAGI. The CDR3 is 13 amino acids.